This T cell receptor beta chain was retrieved from a study of T cells in narcolepsy. The overall study: Enrolled donors included narcolepsy type 1 or type 2 patients and healthy controls. Study-wide findings and caveats: In some patient and control memory CD4+ samples, autoreactive clones were absent. Autoreactive HCRT-specific and TRIB2-specific clonotypes were marked in same-patient CSF-versus-blood CD4+ comparisons.

Points on this clone: Its antigen is unidentified.

Assay: immunoSEQ multiplex PCR; the TCRdb copy retains only in-frame clones and omits some. There are under 35,000 clones in the sample; 80% to 85% occur only once, and 2.5% lies in the top ten. The source material was CD45RA- memory CD4+ T cells from PBMCs. The sequence was collected from a human donor with narcolepsy.

DNA of the CDR3: TGTGCCAGCAGCCCCCCCCTTCGGGACAGGGGGCAAAATGAGCAGTTCTTC. Encoded protein: CASSPPLRDRGQNEQFF. The chain joins TRBV13 to TRBJ2-1; the match to TRBD1 covers 12 bases. Germline values: CDR1 PRHDT, CDR2 FYEKMQ (reference sequence). Trimming at V came to 5 bases and at J to 7 bases, leaving 12 bases not matched to a gene. This CDR3 is built from 17 residues.